This TCR beta chain was recorded in a study of yellow fever vaccine responses in identical twins. General study points: Twins reportedly mounted vaccine T cell responses that seemed partly convergent, partly personalized.

This CDR3 spans 15 amino acids. The V end lost 8 bases, the J end lost 5 bases, and 21 bases lay between the germline ends. On this clonotype: The antigen is not known.

One entry per CDR3 protein, called by TCRdb with MiXCR from the RT-PCR reads. The repertoire holds 17,000 or so distinct CDR3 sequences, approximately 79% seen once, with under 3% in the top ten. This TCR derives from a woman aged 18-35 years who received the yellow fever vaccine. This chain joins TRBV23-1 and TRBJ1-1; a weak D match, TRBD1 (5 bases). TRBV23-1 is treated as an ORF (open reading frame) with a function not yet certain. Here the sequenced sample was T cells from blood (PBMCs), unsorted or a sorted subset (not recorded which), taken before or after yellow fever vaccination (not recorded which). CDR3 nucleotides: TGCGCCAGCCTTCAATCGGGGCCCGCGAGGACTGAAGCTTTCTTT. Its translation is CASLQSGPARTEAFF.